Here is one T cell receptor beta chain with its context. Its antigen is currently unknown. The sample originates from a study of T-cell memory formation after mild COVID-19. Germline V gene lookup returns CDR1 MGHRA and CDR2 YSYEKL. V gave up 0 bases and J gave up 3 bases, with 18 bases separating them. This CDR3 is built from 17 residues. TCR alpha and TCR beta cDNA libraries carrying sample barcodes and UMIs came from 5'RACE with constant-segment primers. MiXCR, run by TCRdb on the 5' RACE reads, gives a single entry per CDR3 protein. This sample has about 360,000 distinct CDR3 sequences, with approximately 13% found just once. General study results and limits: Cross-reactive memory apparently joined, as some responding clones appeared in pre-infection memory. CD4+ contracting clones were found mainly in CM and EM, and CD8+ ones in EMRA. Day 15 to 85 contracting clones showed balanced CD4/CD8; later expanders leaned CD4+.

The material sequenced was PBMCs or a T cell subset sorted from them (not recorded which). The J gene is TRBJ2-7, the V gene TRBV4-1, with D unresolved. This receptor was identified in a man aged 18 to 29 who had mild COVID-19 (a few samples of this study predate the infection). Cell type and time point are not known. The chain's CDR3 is CASSQDPKGSSLYEQYF. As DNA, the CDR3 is TGCGCCAGCAGCCAAGACCCCAAGGGATCCAGTCTCTACGAGCAGTACTTC.